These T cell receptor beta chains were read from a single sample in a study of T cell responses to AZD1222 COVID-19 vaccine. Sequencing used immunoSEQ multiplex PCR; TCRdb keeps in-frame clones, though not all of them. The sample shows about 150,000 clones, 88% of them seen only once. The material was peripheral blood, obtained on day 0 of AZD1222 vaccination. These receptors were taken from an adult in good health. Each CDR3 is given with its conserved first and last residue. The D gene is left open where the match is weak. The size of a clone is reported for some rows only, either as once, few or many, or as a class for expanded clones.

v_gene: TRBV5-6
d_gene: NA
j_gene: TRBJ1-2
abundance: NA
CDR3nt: TGTGCCAGCAGCCCCGGGAGGTCCTATGGCTACACCTTC
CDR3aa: CASSPGRSYGYTF

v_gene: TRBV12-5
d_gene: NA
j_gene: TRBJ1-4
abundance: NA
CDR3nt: TGTGCTAGTGGTTTGGGCGGGGCAACTAATGAAAAACTGTTTTTT
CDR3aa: CASGLGGATNEKLFF

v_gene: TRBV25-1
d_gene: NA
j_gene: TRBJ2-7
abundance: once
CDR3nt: TGTGCCAGCAAGGGACACTCCTACGAGCAGTACTTC
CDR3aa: CASKGHSYEQYF

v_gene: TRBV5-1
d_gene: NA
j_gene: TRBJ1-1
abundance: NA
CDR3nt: TGCGCCAGCCGGGGGCAGGGGACCGAGACTGAAGCTTTCTTT
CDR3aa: CASRGQGTETEAFF

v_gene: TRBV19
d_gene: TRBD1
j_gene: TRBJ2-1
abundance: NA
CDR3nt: TGTGCCAGTCACCATCGGGGACAGAACAATGAGCAGTTCTTC
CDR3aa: CASHHRGQNNEQFF

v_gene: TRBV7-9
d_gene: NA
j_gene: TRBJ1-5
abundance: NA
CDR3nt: TGTGCCAGCAGCTTAGGGGGGGGTCATCAGCCCCAGCATTTT
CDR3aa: CASSLGGGHQPQHF

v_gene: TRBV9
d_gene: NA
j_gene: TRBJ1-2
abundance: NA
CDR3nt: TGTGCCAGCAGCCCAAAGACAGGATCGTATGGCTACACCTTC
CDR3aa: CASSPKTGSYGYTF

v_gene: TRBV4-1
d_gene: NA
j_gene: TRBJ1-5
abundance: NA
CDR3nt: TGCGCCAGCAGCCAAAACGCCTTCGGCAATCAGCCCCAGCATTTT
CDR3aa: CASSQNAFGNQPQHF

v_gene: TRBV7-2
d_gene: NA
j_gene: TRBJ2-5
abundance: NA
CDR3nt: TGTGCCAGCAGCTTAGAGGGTTTGAAGACCCAGTACTTC
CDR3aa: CASSLEGLKTQYF

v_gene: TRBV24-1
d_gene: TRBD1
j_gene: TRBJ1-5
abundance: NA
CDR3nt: TGTGCCACCAGTGATACGGGGACAGGGGGCGTTCAGCCCCAGCATTTT
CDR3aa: CATSDTGTGGVQPQHF

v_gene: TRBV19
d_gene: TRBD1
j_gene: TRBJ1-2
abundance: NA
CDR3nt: TGTGCCAGTACCCTCGGGACAGGGAAGAACTATGGCTACACCTTC
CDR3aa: CASTLGTGKNYGYTF

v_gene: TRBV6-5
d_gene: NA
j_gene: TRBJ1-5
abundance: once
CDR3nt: TGTGCCAGCAAGGACAGAAGCAATCAGCCCCAGCATTTT
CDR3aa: CASKDRSNQPQHF

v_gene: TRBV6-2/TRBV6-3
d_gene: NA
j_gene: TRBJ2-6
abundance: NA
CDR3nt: TGTGCCAGCAGTCACCTCCTAGGTCCCTCTGGGGCCAACGTCCTGACTTTC
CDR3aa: CASSHLLGPSGANVLTF

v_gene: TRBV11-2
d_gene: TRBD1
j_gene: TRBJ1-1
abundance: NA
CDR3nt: TGTGCCAGCAGCTTAGACATACAGGGGGCATGGACTGAAGCTTTCTTT
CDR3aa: CASSLDIQGAWTEAFF

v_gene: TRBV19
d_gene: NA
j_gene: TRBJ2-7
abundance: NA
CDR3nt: TGTGCCAGTAGTATTTGGCCTAGCCGGACCTACGAGCAGTACTTC
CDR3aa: CASSIWPSRTYEQYF

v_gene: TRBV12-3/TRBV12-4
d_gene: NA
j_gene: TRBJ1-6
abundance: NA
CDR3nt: TGTGCCAGCAGTGCCGGTCCGGGGGCACCCCTCCACTTT
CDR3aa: CASSAGPGAPLHF

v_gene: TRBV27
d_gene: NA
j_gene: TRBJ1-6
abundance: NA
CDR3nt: TGTGCCAGCAGTACAGAAGGGATCTCCTATAATTCACCCCTCCACTTT
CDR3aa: CASSTEGISYNSPLHF

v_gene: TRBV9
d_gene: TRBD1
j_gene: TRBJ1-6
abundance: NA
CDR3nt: TGTGCCAGCAGCGAGAACAGGGGTACCTCACCCCTCCACTTT
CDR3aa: CASSENRGTSPLHF

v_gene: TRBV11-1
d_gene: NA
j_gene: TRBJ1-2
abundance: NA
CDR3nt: TGTGCCAGCAGCCCCAATTCCGGGGGCTACACCTTC
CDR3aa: CASSPNSGGYTF

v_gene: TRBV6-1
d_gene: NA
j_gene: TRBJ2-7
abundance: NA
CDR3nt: TGTGCCAGCAGTGAGGGACTCTCCTACGAGCAGTACTTC
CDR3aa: CASSEGLSYEQYF

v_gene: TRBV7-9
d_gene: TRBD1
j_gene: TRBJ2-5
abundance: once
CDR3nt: TGTGCCAGCAGCTTCGCGACAGGGCGAGAGACCCAGTACTTC
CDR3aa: CASSFATGRETQYF

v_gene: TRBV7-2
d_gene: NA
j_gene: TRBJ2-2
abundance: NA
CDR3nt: TGTGCCAGCAGCTTAGCTGTACAGGGTCTCACCGGGGAGCTGTTTTTT
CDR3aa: CASSLAVQGLTGELFF

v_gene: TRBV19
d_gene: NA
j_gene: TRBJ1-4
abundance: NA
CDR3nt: TGTGCCAGTAAAGGGGAGTATGAAAAACTGTTTTTT
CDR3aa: CASKGEYEKLFF

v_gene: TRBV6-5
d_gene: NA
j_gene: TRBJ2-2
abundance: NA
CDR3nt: TGTGCCAGCAGTTACACGAACACCGGGGAGCTGTTTTTT
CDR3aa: CASSYTNTGELFF

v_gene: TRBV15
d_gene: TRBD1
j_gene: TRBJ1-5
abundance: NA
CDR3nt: TGTGCCACCAGCAGGGACAGGGATAGCAATCAGCCCCAGCATTTT
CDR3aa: CATSRDRDSNQPQHF

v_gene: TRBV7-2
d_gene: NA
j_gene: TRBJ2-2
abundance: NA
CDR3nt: TGTGCCAGCAGCTTAGTGGCCCGAACGAACACCGGGGAGCTGTTTTTT
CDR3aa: CASSLVARTNTGELFF

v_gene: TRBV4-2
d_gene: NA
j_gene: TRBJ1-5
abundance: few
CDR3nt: TGTGCCAGCAGCCAAGATCCGGGCCAGGGTCCAGGTCACAATCAGCCCCAGCATTTT
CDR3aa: CASSQDPGQGPGHNQPQHF

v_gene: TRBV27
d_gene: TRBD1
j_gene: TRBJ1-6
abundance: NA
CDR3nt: TGTGCCAGCAGCCCGACAGGGGGTTCACCCCTCCACTTT
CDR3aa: CASSPTGGSPLHF

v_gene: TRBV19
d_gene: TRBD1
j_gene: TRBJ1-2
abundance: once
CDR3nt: TGTGCCAGTAGGACCACAGGGGGCGGCGGCTACACCTTC
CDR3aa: CASRTTGGGGYTF

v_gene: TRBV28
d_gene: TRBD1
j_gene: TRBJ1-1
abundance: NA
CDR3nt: TGTGCCAGCAGTTTCCCACAGGGGCTGAACACTGAAGCTTTCTTT
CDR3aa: CASSFPQGLNTEAFF

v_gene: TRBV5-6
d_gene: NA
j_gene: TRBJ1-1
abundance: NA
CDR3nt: TGTGCCAGCAGCTCGTGGGCAGGGACTAACACTGAAGCTTTCTTT
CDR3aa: CASSSWAGTNTEAFF

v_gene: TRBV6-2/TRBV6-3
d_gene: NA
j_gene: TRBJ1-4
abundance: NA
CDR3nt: TGTGCCAGCAGTTACCCCGGTGAAAAACTGTTTTTT
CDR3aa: CASSYPGEKLFF

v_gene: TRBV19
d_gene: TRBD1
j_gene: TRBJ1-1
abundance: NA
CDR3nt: TGTGCCAGTAGTCCGGACAGGAGGAACACTGAAGCTTTCTTT
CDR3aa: CASSPDRRNTEAFF

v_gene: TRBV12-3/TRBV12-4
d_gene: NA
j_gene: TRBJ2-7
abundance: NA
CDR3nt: TGTGCCAGCAGTACTGGGGGTTTCGGGGAGCAGTACTTC
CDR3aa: CASSTGGFGEQYF

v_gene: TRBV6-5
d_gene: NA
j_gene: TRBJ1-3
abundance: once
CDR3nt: TGTGCCAGCAGTCCAGCCGTGGGCTCTGGAAACACCATATATTTT
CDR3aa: CASSPAVGSGNTIYF

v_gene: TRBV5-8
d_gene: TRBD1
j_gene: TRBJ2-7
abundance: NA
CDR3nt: TGTGCCAGCACCCGACAGGGTTCCTACGAGCAGTACTTC
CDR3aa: CASTRQGSYEQYF

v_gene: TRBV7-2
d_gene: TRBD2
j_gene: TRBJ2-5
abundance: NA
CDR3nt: TGTGCCAGCAGCTTACGGGGGGGGGCCGAGACCCAGTACTTC
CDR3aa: CASSLRGGAETQYF

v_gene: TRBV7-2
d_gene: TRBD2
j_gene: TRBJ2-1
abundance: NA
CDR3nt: TGTGCCAGCAGCTTACAGCGGGGGACCTACAATGAGCAGTTCTTC
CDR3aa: CASSLQRGTYNEQFF

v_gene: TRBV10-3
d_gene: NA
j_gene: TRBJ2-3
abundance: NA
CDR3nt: TGTGCCATCAGTGAGTCGACTAGATCAGATACGCAGTATTTT
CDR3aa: CAISESTRSDTQYF

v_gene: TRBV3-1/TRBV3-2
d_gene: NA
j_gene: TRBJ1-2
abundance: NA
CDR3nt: TGTGCCAGCAGCCAAGAGGCCATTGGCTTTGGCTACACCTTC
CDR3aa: CASSQEAIGFGYTF

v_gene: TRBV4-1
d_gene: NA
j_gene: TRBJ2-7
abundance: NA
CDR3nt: TGCGCCAGCAGCCAAGAGGGTCGGGACGGGTTATACGAGCAGTACTTC
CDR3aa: CASSQEGRDGLYEQYF

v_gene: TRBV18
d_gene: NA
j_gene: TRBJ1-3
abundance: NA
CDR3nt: TGTGCCAGCTCACCGGGTGTCGGTGGAAACACCATATATTTT
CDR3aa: CASSPGVGGNTIYF

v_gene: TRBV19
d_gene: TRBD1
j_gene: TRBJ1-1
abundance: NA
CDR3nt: TGTGCCAGTAGTAAATATCCGGGACAGGGGGTCCCCAACACTGAAGCTTTCTTT
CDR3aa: CASSKYPGQGVPNTEAFF

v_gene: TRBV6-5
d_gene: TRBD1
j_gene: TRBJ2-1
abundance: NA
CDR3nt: TGTGCCAGCAGATCCGGGACAGGGGTCAGTCATGAGCAGTTCTTC
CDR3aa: CASRSGTGVSHEQFF

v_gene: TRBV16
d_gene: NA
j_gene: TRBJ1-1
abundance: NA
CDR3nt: TGTGCCAGCAGCCCTCGACAGGAAGGGACTGAAGCTTTCTTT
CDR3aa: CASSPRQEGTEAFF

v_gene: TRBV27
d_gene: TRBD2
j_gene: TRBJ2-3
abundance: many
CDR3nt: TGTGCCAGCAGTACCATGGACGGGGGGGCCAAAAATACGCAGTATTTT
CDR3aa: CASSTMDGGAKNTQYF

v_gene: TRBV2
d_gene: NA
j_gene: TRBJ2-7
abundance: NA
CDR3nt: TGTGCCAGCACCATGGGGGGTCTTCTTTACGAGCAGTACTTC
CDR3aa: CASTMGGLLYEQYF

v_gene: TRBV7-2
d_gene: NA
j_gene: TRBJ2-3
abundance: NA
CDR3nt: TGTGCCAGCAGGTTAACGCCTAGCACAGATACGCAGTATTTT
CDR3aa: CASRLTPSTDTQYF

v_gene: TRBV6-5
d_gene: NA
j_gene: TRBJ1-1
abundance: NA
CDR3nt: TGTGCCAGCAGTTACCTGATGGGGGGAGGCACTGAAGCTTTCTTT
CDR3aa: CASSYLMGGGTEAFF

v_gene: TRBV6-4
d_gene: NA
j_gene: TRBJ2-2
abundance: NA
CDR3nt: TGTGCCAGCAGTCTGGACGGCGCCGGGGAGCTGTTTTTT
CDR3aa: CASSLDGAGELFF

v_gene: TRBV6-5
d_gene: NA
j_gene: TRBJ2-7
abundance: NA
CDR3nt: TGTGCCAGCCACCAGGCTTATGGGAGCTCCTACGAGCAGTACTTC
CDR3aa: CASHQAYGSSYEQYF

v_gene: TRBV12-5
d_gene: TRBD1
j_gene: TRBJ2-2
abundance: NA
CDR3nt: TGTGCTAGTGGTGCCGGACAGGGGAACACCGGGGAGCTGTTTTTT
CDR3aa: CASGAGQGNTGELFF

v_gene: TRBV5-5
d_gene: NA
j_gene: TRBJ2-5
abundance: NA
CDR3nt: TGTGCCAGCAGCTTGGGCGCGACAAGGGGAGAAGAGACCCAGTACTTC
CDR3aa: CASSLGATRGEETQYF